The present T cell receptor (beta chain) was sequenced within a study of blood T cell repertoires in COVID-19. Across the whole study: Sources were T cells, B-cell-depleted T cells, or PBMCs; the material itself was cDNA or gDNA.

The V and J ends lost 7 bases and 3 bases, in that order; junction bases with no gene match: 5. Germline CDR1 and CDR2: LNHDA and SQIVND (reference sequence). The CDR3 contains 14 residues. The table lists this clone with a count of one. While infection was still active, Seattle patients were enrolled and then followed longitudinally. Per the original data handling: Estimation of nucleated cell counts was performed using reference gene primer amplification. Assay used: immunoSEQ multiplex PCR; TCRdb lists only in-frame clones, some missing. V and J calls and clone size are given by that table; D and trimming were obtained from the DNA. There are roughly 130,000 clones in the sample; roughly 84% occur only once, and around 9% lies in the top ten.

This clonotype was sampled from a man in his thirties or forties with COVID-19, enrolled during active disease. The chain combines TRBV19 with TRBJ2-3; TRBD2 aligns across 9 bases. What was sequenced was peripheral blood. The CDR3 loop reads CASNPAGGTDTQYF. The CDR3 coding sequence is TGTGCCAGTAACCCAGCGGGAGGAACAGATACGCAGTATTTT.